Sequencing of this T cell receptor (beta chain) was carried out in a study of T cells after yellow fever vaccination. General observations from the study: It was a weaker secondary response, yet one that peaked faster, at day 5 versus 15. The appearance of a small share of clonotypes in both CD4 and CD8 compartments was observed. Boosting was followed by the reappearance of most primary-vaccination clones (around 95% CD4, about 88% CD8).

This clonotype showed up many times. Its specificity is unknown. A single record per CDR3 protein comes from TCRdb applying MiXCR to the 5' RACE reads. The table lists more than 65,000 distinct CDR3 sequences, more than 5.5% of them singletons. Deletions cut 0 bases from V and 4 bases from J, with 3 bases between. Germline V gene data show CDR1 as MRHNA and CDR2 as SNTAGT. The CDR3 contains 13 residues. The chain links TRBV6-4 to TRBJ2-2; D is undetermined. This clonotype was sampled from a man younger than 30 who received the YFV17D yellow fever vaccine. This material consisted of CD8+ T cells sorted from PBMCs, taken roughly 10 days after the first yellow fever vaccination. The CDR3 loop reads CASSDSSTGELFF. The CDR3 DNA reads as TGTGCCAGCAGTGACTCTAGCACCGGGGAGCTGTTTTTT.